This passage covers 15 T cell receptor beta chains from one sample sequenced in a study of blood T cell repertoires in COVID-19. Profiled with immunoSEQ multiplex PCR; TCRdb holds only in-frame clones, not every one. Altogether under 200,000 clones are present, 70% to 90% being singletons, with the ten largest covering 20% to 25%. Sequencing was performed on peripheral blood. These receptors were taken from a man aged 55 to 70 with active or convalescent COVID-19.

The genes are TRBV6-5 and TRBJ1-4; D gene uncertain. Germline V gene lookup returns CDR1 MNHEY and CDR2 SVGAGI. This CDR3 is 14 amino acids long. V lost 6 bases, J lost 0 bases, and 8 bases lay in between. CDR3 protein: CASRTTATNEKLFF. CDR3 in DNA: TGTGCCAGCAGAACCACGGCAACTAATGAAAAACTGTTTTTT.

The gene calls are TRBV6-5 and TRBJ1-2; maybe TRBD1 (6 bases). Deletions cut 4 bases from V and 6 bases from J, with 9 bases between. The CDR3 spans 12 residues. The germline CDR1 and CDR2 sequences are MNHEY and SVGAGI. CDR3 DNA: TGTGCCAGCAGTTGGCAGGGGAATGGCTACACCTTC. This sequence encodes CASSWQGNGYTF.

The CDR3 loop reads CASSFLQETQYF. DNA for the CDR3: TGCGCCAGCAGCTTCCTCCAAGAGACCCAGTACTTC. This rearrangement joins TRBV5-1 to TRBJ2-5; D not resolved. V dropped 2 bases and J dropped 1 base, with 3 bases sitting between them. The germline V gene has CDR1 SGHRS and CDR2 YFSETQ. This CDR3 has 12 amino acids.

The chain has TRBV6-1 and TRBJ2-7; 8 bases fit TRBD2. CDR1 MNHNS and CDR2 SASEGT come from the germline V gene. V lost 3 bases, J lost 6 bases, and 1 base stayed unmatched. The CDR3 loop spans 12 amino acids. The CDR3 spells CASSEAGGEQYF. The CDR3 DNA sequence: TGTGCCAGCAGTGAGGCGGGGGGCGAGCAGTACTTC.

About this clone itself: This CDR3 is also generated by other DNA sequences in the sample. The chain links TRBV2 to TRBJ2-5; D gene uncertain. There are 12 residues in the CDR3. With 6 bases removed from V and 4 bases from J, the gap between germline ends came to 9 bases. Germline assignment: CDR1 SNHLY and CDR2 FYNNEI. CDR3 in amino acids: CASRDRGETQYF. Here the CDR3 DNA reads TGTGCCAGCAGGGATAGAGGAGAGACCCAGTACTTC.

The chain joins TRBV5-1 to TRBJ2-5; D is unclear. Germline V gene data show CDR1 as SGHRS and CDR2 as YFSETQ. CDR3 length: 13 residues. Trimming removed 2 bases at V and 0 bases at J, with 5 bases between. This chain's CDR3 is CASSFSNQETQYF. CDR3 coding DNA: TGCGCCAGCAGCTTTAGCAACCAAGAGACCCAGTACTTC.

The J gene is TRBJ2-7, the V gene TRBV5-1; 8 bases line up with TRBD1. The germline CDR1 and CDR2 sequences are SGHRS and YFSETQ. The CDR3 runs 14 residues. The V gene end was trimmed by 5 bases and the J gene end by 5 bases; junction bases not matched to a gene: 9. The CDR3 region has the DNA TGCGCCAGCAGTCCCGGACAGGGAGCCCACGAGCAGTACTTC. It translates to CASSPGQGAHEQYF.

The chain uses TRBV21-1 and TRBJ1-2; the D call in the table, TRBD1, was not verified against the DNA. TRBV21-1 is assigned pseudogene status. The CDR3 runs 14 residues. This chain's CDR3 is CASRRHGPDYGYTF. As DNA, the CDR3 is TGTGCCAGCCGCCGACACGGTCCGGACTATGGCTACACCTTC.

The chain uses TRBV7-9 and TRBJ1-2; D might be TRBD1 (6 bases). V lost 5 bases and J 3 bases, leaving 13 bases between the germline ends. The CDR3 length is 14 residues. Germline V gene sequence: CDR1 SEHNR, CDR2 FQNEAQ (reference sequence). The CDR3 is CASSPRGGDYGYTF. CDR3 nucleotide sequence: TGTGCCAGCAGCCCCCGGGGGGGCGACTATGGCTACACCTTC.

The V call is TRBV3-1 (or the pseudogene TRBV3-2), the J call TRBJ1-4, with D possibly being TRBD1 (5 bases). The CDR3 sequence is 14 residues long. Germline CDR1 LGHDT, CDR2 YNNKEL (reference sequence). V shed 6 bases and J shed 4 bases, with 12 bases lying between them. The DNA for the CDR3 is TGTGCCAGCAGTGACAGCAACTTTAATGAAAAACTGTTTTTT. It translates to CASSDSNFNEKLFF.

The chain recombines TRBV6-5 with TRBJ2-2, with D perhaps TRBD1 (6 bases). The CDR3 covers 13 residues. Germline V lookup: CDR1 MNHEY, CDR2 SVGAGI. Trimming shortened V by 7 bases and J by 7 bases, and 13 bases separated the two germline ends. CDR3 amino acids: CASTGHRIGELFF. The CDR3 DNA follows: TGTGCCAGCACGGGACACAGGATCGGGGAGCTGTTTTTT.

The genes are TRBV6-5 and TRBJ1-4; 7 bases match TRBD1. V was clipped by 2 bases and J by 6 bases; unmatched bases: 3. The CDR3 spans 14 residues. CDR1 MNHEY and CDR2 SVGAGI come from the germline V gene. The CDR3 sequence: CASSYRGRDEKLFF. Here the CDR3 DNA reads TGTGCCAGCAGTTACAGGGGGCGGGATGAAAAACTGTTTTTT.

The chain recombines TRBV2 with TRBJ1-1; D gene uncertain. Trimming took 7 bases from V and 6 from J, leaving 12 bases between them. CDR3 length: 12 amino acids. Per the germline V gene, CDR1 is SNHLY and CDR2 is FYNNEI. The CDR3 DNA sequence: TGTGCCAGCAACAAAAAGGGAGCTGAAGCTTTCTTT. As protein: CASNKKGAEAFF.

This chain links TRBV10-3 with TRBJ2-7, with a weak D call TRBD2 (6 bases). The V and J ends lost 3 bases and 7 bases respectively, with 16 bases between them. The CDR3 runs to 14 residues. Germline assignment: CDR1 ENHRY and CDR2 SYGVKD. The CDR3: CAISDRRRVEEQYF. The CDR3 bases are TGTGCCATCAGTGATAGGCGGAGGGTGGAGGAGCAGTACTTC.

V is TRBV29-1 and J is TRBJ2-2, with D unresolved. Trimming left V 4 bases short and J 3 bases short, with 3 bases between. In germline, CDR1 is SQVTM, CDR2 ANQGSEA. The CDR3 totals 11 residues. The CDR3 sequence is CSVVDTGELFF. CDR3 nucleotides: TGCAGCGTTGTCGACACCGGGGAGCTGTTTTTT.